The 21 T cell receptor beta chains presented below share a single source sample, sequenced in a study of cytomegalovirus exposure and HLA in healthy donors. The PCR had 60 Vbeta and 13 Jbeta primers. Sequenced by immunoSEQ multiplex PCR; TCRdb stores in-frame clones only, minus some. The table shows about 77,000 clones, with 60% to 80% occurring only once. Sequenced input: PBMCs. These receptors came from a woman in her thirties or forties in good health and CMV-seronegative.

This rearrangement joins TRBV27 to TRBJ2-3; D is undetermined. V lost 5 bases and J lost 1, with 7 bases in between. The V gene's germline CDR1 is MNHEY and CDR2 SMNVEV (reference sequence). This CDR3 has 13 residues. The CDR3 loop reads CASSPLGTDTQYF. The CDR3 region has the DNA TGTGCCAGCAGTCCCCTAGGCACAGATACGCAGTATTTT.

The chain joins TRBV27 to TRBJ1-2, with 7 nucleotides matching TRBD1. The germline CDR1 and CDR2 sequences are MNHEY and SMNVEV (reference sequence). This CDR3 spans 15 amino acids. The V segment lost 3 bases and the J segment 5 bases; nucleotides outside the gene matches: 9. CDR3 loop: CASSFLDRDLYGYTF. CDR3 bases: TGTGCCAGCAGTTTCCTTGACAGGGACCTATATGGCTACACCTTC.

The CDR3 region is CASLDGLASSTDTQYF. The CDR3 DNA follows: TGTGCCAGCCTCGATGGACTAGCCTCGAGCACAGATACGCAGTATTTT. The V and J genes are TRBV28 and TRBJ2-3; 8 bases line up with TRBD2. The V gene end was trimmed by 8 bases and the J gene end by 0 bases; junction bases not matched to a gene: 10. The germline gives CDR1 MDHEN, CDR2 SYDVKM. The length of the CDR3 is 16 residues.

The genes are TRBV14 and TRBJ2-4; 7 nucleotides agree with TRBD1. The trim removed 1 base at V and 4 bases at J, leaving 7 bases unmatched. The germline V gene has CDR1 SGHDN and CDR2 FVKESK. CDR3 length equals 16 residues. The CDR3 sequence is CASSQGTGPPKNIQYF. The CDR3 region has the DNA TGTGCCAGCAGCCAAGGGACAGGCCCACCTAAAAACATTCAGTACTTC. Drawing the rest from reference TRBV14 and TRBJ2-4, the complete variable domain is EAGVTQFPSHSVIEKGQTVTLRCDPISGHDNLYWYRRVMGKEIKFLLHFVKESKQDESGMPNNRFLAERTGGTYSTLKVQPAELEDSGVYFCASSQGTGPPKNIQYFGAGTRLSVL.

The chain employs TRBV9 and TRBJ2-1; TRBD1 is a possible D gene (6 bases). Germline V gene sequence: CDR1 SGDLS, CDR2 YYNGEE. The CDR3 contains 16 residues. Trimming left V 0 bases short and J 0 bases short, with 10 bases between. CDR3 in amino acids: CASSVGEGGSYNEQFF. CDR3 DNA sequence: TGTGCCAGCAGCGTAGGTGAAGGGGGCTCCTACAATGAGCAGTTCTTC.

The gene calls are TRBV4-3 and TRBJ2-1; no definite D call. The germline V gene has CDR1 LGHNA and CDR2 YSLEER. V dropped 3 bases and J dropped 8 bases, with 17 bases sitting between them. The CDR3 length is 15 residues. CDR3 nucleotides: TGCGCCAGCAGCCAGAGGAGTGGTAGTGGCGATGAGCAGTTCTTC. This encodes CASSQRSGSGDEQFF.

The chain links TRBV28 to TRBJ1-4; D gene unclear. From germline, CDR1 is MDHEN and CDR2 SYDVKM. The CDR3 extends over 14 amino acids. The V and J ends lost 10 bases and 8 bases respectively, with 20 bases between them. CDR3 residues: CATNQGGRGEKLFF. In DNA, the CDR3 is TGTGCCACTAACCAAGGAGGTAGAGGCGAAAAACTGTTTTTT.

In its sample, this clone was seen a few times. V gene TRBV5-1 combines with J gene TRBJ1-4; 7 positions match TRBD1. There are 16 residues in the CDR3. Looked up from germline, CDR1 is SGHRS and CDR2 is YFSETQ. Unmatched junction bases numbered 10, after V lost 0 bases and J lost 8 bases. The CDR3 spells CASSLVAAGGPEKLFF. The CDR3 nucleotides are TGCGCCAGCAGCTTGGTAGCGGCAGGGGGACCCGAAAAACTGTTTTTT.

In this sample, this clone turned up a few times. CDR3 coding DNA: TGTGCCAGCAGCTGGACTAGCGGTGGCACAGATACGCAGTATTTT. It translates to CASSWTSGGTDTQYF. This chain joins TRBV7-3 and TRBJ2-3; 10 positions agree with TRBD2. The CDR3 has 15 amino acids. CDR1 is SGHTA, CDR2 FQGTGA, per germline. Trimming took 4 bases from V and 1 from J; bases not matched to a gene: 2.

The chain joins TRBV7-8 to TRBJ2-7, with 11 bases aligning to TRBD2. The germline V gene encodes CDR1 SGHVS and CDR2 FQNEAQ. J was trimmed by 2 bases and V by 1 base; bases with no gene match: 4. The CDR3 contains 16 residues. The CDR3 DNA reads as TGTGCCAGCAGCTTAGGAGGTAGCGGGGGGGCCTACGAGCAGTACTTC. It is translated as CASSLGGSGGAYEQYF.

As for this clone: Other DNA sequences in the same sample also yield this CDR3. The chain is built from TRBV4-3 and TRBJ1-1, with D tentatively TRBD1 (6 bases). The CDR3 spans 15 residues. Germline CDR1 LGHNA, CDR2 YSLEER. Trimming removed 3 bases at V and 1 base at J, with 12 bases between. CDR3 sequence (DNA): TGCGCCAGCAGCCACACAGGGCTGGGGAACACTGAAGCTTTCTTT. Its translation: CASSHTGLGNTEAFF.

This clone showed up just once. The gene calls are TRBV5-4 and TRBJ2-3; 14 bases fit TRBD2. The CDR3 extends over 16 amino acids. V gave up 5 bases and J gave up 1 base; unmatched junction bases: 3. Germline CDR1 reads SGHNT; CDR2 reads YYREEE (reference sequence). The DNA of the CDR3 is TGTGCCAGCAGACAGGGACTAGCGGGGGGCACAGATACGCAGTATTTT. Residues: CASRQGLAGGTDTQYF.

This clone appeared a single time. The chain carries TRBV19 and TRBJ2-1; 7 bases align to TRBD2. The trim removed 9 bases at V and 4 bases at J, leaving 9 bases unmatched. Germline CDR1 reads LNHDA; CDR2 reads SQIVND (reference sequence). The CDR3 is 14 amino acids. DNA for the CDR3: TGTGCCAGCCACACTAGCGCCGCATACAATGAGCAGTTCTTC. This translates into CASHTSAAYNEQFF.

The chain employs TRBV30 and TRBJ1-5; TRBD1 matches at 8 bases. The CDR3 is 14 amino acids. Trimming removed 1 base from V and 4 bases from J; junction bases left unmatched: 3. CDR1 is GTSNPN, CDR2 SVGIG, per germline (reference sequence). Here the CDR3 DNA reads TGTGCCTGGAGTGGCGGACAGGGTAATCAGCCCCAGCATTTT. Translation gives CAWSGGQGNQPQHF.

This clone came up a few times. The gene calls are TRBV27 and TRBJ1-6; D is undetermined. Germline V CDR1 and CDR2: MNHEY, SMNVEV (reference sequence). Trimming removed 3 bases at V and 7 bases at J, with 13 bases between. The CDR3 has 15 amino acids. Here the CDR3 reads CASSFLDGNNSPLHF. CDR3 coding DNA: TGTGCCAGCAGTTTCCTGGACGGGAACAATTCACCCCTCCACTTT.

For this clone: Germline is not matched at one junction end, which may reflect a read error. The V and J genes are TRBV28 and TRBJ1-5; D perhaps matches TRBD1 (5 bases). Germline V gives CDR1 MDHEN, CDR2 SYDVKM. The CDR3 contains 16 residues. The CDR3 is CASSSGGMVSNQPQHF. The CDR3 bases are TGTGCCAGCAGTTCCGGGGGGATGGTTAGCAATCAACCCCAGCATTTT.

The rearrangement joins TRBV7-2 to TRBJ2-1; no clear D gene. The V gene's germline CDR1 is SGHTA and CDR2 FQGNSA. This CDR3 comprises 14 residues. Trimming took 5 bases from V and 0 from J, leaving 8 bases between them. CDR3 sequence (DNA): TGTGCCAGCAGCCTATCGAGCTCCTACAATGAGCAGTTCTTC. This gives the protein CASSLSSSYNEQFF.

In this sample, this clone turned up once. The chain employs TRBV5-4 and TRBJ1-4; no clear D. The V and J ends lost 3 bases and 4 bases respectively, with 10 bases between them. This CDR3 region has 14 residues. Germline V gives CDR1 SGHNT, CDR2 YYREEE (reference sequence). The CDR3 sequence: CASSSGYGNEKLFF. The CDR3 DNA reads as TGTGCCAGCAGCTCCGGGTACGGTAATGAAAAACTGTTTTTT.

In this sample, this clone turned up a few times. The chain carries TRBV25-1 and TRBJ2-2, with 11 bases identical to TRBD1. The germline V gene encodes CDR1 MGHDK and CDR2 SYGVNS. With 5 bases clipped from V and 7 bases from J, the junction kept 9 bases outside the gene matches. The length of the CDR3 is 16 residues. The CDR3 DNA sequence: TGTGCCAGCAGTTCCGGACAGGGGGCTCAATTCGGGGAGCTGTTTTTT. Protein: CASSSGQGAQFGELFF.

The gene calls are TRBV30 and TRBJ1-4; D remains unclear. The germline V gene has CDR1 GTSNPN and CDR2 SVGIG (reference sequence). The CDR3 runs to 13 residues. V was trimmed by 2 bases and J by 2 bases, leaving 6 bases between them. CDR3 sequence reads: CAWSSLTNEKLFF. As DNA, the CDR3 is TGTGCCTGGAGTTCCCTCACTAATGAAAAACTGTTTTTT.

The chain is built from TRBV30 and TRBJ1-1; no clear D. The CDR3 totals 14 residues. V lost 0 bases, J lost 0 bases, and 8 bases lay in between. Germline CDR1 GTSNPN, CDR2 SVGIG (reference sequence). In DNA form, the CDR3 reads TGTGCCTGGAGTGTTGTCAGGCTGAACACTGAAGCTTTCTTT. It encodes CAWSVVRLNTEAFF.